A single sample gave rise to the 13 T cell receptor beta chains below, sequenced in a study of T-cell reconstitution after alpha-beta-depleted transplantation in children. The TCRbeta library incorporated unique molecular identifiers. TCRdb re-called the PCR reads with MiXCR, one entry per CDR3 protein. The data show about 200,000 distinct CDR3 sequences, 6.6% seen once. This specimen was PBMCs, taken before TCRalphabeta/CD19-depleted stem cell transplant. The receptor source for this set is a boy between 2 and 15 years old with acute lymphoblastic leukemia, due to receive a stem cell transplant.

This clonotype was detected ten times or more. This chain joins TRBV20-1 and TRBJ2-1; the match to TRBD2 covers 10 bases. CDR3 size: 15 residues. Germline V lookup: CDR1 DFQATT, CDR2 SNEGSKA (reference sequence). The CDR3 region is CTPSRTSGRVGEQFF. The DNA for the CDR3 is TGCACCCCCTCCCGGACTAGCGGACGGGTGGGTGAGCAGTTCTTC.

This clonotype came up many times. The CDR3 DNA is TGCAGCGTTGTTTTCAAGGGGGGGCTCTACGAGCAGTACTTC. This codes for CSVVFKGGLYEQYF. This rearrangement joins TRBV29-1 to TRBJ2-7; D may be TRBD2 (7 bases). V was cut by 4 bases and J by 3 bases, with 16 bases left in between. This CDR3 is built from 14 residues. Germline values: CDR1 SQVTM, CDR2 ANQGSEA.

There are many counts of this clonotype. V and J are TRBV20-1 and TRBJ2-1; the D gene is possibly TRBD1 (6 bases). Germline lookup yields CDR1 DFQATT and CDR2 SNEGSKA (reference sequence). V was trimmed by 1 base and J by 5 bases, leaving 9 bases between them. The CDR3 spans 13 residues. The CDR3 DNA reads TGCAGTGCTAGAGTGGGGGCGCACAATGAGCAGTTCTTC. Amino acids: CSARVGAHNEQFF.

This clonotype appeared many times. This chain's CDR3 is CASSLMSRAPYNEQFF. The CDR3 DNA is TGTGCCAGCAGCTTAATGAGCAGGGCCCCCTACAATGAGCAGTTCTTC. V and J are TRBV7-8 and TRBJ2-1, with D perhaps matching TRBD1 (5 bases). Germline V gene sequence: CDR1 SGHVS, CDR2 FQNEAQ. Trimming took off 2 bases at V and 2 bases at J, with 13 bases between the two ends. The length of the CDR3 is 16 residues.

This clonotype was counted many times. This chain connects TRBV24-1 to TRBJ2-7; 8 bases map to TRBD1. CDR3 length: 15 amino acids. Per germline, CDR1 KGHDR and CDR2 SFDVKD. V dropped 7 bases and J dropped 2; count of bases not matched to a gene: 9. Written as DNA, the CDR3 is TGTGCCACCAGGCCGGGACAGGCTATCCCCTACGAGCAGTACTTC. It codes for CATRPGQAIPYEQYF.

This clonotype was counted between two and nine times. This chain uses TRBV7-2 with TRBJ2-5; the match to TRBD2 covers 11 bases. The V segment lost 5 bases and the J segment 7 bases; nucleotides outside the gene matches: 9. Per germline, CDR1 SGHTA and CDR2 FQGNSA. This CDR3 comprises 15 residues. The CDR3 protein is CASSDLAGGPGTQYF. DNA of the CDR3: TGTGCCAGCAGCGACTTAGCGGGAGGGCCAGGGACCCAGTACTTC.

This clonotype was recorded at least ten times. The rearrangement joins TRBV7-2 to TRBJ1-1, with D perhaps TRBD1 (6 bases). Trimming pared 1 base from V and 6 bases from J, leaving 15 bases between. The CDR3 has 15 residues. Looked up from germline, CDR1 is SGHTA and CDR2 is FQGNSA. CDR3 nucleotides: TGTGCCAGCAGCTTAGTTGGAGGGGGGACGGCTGAAGCTTTCTTT. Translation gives CASSLVGGGTAEAFF.

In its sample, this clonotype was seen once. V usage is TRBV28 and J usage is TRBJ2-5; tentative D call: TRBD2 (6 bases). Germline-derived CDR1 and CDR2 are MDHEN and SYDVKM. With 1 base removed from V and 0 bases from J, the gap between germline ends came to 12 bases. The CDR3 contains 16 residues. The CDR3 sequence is CASSLFGGLYQETQYF. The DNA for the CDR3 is TGTGCCAGCAGTTTATTTGGGGGGTTGTACCAAGAGACCCAGTACTTC.

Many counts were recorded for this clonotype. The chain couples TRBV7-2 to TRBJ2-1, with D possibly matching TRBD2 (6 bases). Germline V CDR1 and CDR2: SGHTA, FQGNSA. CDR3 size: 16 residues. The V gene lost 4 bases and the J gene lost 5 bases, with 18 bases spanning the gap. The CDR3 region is CASSSWAIGEDNEQFF. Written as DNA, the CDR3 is TGTGCCAGCAGCTCCTGGGCTATCGGGGAGGACAATGAGCAGTTCTTC.

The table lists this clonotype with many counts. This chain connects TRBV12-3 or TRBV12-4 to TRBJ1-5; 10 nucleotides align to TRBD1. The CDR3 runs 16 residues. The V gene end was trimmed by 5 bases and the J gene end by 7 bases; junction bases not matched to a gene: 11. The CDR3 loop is CASSRHRDRGRQPQHF. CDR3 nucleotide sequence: TGTGCCAGCAGTCGACACCGGGACAGGGGAAGACAGCCCCAGCATTTT.

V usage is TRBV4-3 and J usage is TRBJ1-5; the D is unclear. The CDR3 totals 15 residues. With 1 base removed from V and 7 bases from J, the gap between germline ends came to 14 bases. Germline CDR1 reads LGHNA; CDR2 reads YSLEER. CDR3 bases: TGCGCCAGCAGCCAAGGATATGCCCGCGGACAGCCCCAGCATTTT. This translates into CASSQGYARGQPQHF.

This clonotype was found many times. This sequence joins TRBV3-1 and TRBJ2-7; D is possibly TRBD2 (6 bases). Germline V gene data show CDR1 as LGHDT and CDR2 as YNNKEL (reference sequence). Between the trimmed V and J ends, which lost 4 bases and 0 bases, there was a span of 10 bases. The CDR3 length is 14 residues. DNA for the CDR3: TGTGCCAGCAGCCTGCTAGCGTCCTCCTACGAGCAGTACTTC. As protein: CASSLLASSYEQYF.

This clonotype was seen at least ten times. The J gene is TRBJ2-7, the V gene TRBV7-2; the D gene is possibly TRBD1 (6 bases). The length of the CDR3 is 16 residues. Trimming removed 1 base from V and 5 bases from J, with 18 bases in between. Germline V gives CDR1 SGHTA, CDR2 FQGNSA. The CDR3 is CASSLVVPGVQDEQYF. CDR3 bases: TGTGCCAGCAGCTTAGTAGTCCCAGGGGTGCAGGACGAGCAGTACTTC.